The present entry profiles one TCR beta chain with its context. Its target is not known. This record belongs to a study of cytomegalovirus exposure and HLA in healthy donors. Notes on the study in general: Productive rates of about 90% or about 30% were seen for most TCR beta V segments in an earlier analysis.

A multiplex PCR was run with 60 Vbeta primers and 13 Jbeta primers. Only in-frame clones appear in the TCRdb table, and some are missing; sequencing was by immunoSEQ multiplex PCR. The sample holds fewer than 95,000 clones; roughly two thirds are singletons and the top ten take 15% to 20%. CDR1 and CDR2 from the germline V gene are SGHTA and FQGNSA. Trimming took off 4 bases at V and 0 bases at J, with 7 bases between the two ends. The CDR3 length is 14 residues. This receptor was identified in a woman between 40 and 55 years old in good health and CMV-seropositive. The sample taken for sequencing was PBMCs. The chain recombines TRBV7-2 with TRBJ1-5; D is unresolved. The chain's CDR3 is CASSWEYSNQPQHF. CDR3 sequence (DNA): TGTGCCAGCAGCTGGGAGTATAGCAATCAGCCCCAGCATTTT.